This T cell receptor beta chain was identified during a study of technical replicates of blood from a handful of donors (dated by TCRdb to about 2017). A word on this clone: Its antigen remains undetermined. Base qualities were left out, and no much larger clone turns up one base away.

Libraries were prepared through the immunoSEQ multiplex PCR assay. What TCRdb holds here is the immuneACCESS table cut down to in-frame rearrangements. Part of the clones is not present; checked against another copy, under half of the missing clones reflect an unresolved V gene, and the others are unexplained. The sample yields roughly 100,000 clones; around 95% were counted once. Roughly 0.22% of the sample lies in the top ten. The receptor's source is a human donor in good health. Sequencing input: T cells isolated from PBMCs.

Read as DNA, the sequence is TGTGCCAGCAGCGCTGGACTGTTAGGCACTGAAGCTTTCTTT. Translated, this is CASSAGLLGTEAFF. The V and J genes are TRBV9 and TRBJ1-1; the D gene lacks a confident call. V sheds 3 bases and J sheds 4 bases, leaving 13 bases between their ends. Via the germline V gene, CDR1 is SGDLS and CDR2 YYNGEE. The CDR3 holds 14 amino acids from the cysteine to the phenylalanine. The sequence is cut down to CDR3 DNA, 42 bases in frame from base 1.